The source of this TCR beta chain is a study of shared clonotypes between healthy human individuals. Study-wide points: Non-shared clonotypes were found to have lower generation probabilities than the clonotypes that were shared by all four of the sorted-subset donors.

Libraries were prepared by immunoSEQ multiplex PCR; TCRdb keeps only in-frame clonotypes and omits some of them. The sample includes about 1.1 million clones, around 78% seen only once; the top ten take 0.4% to 0.55%. In germline, CDR1 is SGHRS, CDR2 YFSETQ. The CDR3 is 12 amino acids. The V end was cut by 4 bases, the J end by 10 bases, with 15 bases between. To note about this clone: Its antigen is still unknown.

All donors qualified as healthy HIV-negative adults and had experienced no recent acute infections or vaccinations. Naive CD45RA+ and memory CD45RA-negative subsets were split from CD4+ cells. This chain connects TRBV5-1 to TRBJ2-7; the D gene could be TRBD1 or TRBD2 (6 bases each). Material: memory CD4+ T cells from PBMCs. As to subset: CD45RA-negative fraction. This TCR came from a young man in good health. Some clones in this sample may be carry-over from other donors' samples. The CDR3 reads CASSADRGPQYF. The CDR3 DNA reads TGCGCCAGCAGCGCCGACCGGGGGCCTCAGTACTTC.